One sample yielded the 5 T cell receptor beta chains listed below, sequenced in a study of blood T cells in healthy people across ages. The second PCR ran about 6 to 11 cycles with a sample-barcoded 5' primer and J-beta primers. From the 5' RACE reads, TCRdb called clonotypes with MiXCR, one entry per CDR3 protein. The table shows 1.5 million to 2 million distinct CDR3 sequences, with 28% occurring only once. The sample was blood. Source of these receptors: a woman in her 30s in good health.

J is TRBJ1-2 and V is TRBV14; D gene ambiguous. The ends were cut back, 3 bases at V and 0 bases at J, with 11 bases in the middle. The CDR3 is made up of 15 amino acids. The V gene's germline CDR1 is SGHDN and CDR2 FVKESK. DNA of the CDR3: TGTGCCAGCAGCCAGGGCCGGGCTTCTAACTATGGCTACACCTTC. It yields the protein CASSQGRASNYGYTF. Looking up the rest from reference TRBV14 and TRBJ1-2 gives the full variable domain: EAGVTQFPSHSVIEKGQTVTLRCDPISGHDNLYWYRRVMGKEIKFLLHFVKESKQDESGMPNNRFLAERTGGTYSTLKVQPAELEDSGVYFCASSQGRASNYGYTFGSGTRLTVV.

The chain employs TRBV11-2 and TRBJ2-1; D ambiguous. V lost 5 bases to trimming and J lost 8 bases, with 19 bases between them. The germline gives CDR1 SGHAT, CDR2 FQNNGV. The CDR3 extends over 15 amino acids. The CDR3 loop is CASSPPERSLHEQFF. DNA of the CDR3: TGTGCCAGCAGCCCCCCGGAGCGATCCCTTCATGAGCAGTTCTTC.

The CDR3 region is CASSKQGAQETQYF. The CDR3 DNA follows: TGTGCCAGCAGCAAACAGGGGGCGCAGGAGACCCAGTACTTC. V is TRBV28 and J is TRBJ2-5; the match to TRBD1 covers 9 bases. The trim removed 6 bases at V and 5 bases at J, leaving 7 bases unmatched. Germline CDR1 is MDHEN and CDR2 is SYDVKM. The CDR3 contains 14 residues.

The V call is TRBV12-3 or TRBV12-4, the J call TRBJ1-5; the match to TRBD1 covers 9 bases. J was trimmed by 9 bases and V by 6 bases; bases with no gene match: 6. This CDR3 spans 13 amino acids. The DNA for the CDR3 is TGTGCCAGCAGGGACAGGGGCCATCGGCCCCAGCATTTT. The encoded protein is CASRDRGHRPQHF.

The chain joins TRBV6-5 to TRBJ2-1; unclear D gene. V was cut by 0 bases and J by 10 bases, with 19 bases left in between. This CDR3 has 16 residues. Germline V gene sequence: CDR1 MNHEY, CDR2 SVGAGI. CDR3 amino acids: CASSYSLSGRRSEQFF. CDR3 nucleotides: TGTGCCAGCAGTTACTCGTTGTCTGGACGTAGATCGGAGCAGTTCTTC.